This T cell receptor beta chain comes out of a study of cytomegalovirus exposure and HLA in healthy donors. 13 Jbeta primers and 60 Vbeta primers were used for the PCR. Profiled with immunoSEQ multiplex PCR; TCRdb holds only in-frame clones, not every one. In the table there are about 120,000 clones, about 85% of which are singletons. This clone was observed a few times. The trim removed 0 bases at V and 8 bases at J, leaving 7 bases unmatched. This CDR3 region has 15 residues. Germline V CDR1 and CDR2: SGHDN, FVKESK. Sequencing was performed on PBMCs. The chain has TRBV14 and TRBJ2-1; 7 nucleotides line up with TRBD1. This clonotype originated in a young man in good health and CMV-seropositive. The CDR3 DNA is TGTGCCAGCAGCCAAGAGACAGGGATCCACCATGAGCAGTTCTTC. Its translation is CASSQETGIHHEQFF.